This entry is about one TCR beta chain. Per the germline V gene, CDR1 is SGDLS and CDR2 is YYNGEE. V lost 4 bases, J lost 2 bases, and 13 bases lay in between. The CDR3 spans 14 residues. The data were taken from a study of blood T cell repertoires in COVID-19. The assay was immunoSEQ multiplex PCR, and TCRdb's table has in-frame clones only and misses some. The sample records 250,000 to 300,000 clones, roughly 85% being singletons. This receptor was taken from a man aged 35-49 years who had been exposed to COVID-19. Material for sequencing was PBMCs or T cells enriched from blood (not recorded which). V and J are TRBV9 and TRBJ2-7, with D tentatively TRBD1 (5 bases). The CDR3 DNA follows: TGTGCCAGCAGCCCAAGGGGCGAAACCTACGAGCAGTACTTC. Translation: CASSPRGETYEQYF. The full variable domain, with the rest looked up from reference TRBV9 and TRBJ2-7, is DSGVTQTPKHLITATGQRVTLRCSPRSGDLSVYWYQQSLDQGLQFLIQYYNGEERAKGNILERFSAQQFPDLHSELNLSSLELGDSALYFCASSPRGETYEQYFGPGTRLTVT.